This T cell receptor beta chain originates from a study of a mutant IDH1 vaccine in newly diagnosed glioma (dated by TCRdb to the early 2020s). Notes on the research overall: Vaccination started 4-6 weeks after radiotherapy alone, or was given together with temozolomide cycles in the groups whose treatment included chemotherapy. The week-35 safety follow-up took place at visit V12, and the week-47 end of study took place at visit V13. Peripheral blood samples were drawn at six visits, namely V03 (baseline), V05, V07, V10, V12 and V13. Longitudinal TCRB deep sequencing was done for 25 treated patients, wherever samples were available for exploratory analyses. Of the roughly 31 treated patients, approximately 60% were male and approximately 38% were female, and the mean age was around 40 years. Prior to enrollment, patients had been given standard therapy consisting of radiotherapy alone, temozolomide alone, or radiochemotherapy with temozolomide, with the combination given to most patients. Here is what the overall study found, with its caveats: Availability determined which PBMC samples were chosen for TCRB deep sequencing. Vaccine-induced immune responses across multiple MHC alleles were detected in around 92% of patients. The authors stated that sample limitations prevented analyses of patient blood samples from being reproduced. Pseudoprogression appeared unrelated to alterations in the top peripheral T cell clonotypes detected by TCRB sequencing.

The library was built by means of the immunoSEQ multiplex PCR assay. Following the manufacturer's protocol, the hsTCRB Kit was used to amplify rearranged TCR beta chain sequences. Sequencing of TCRB libraries was carried out on an Illumina MiSeq. In the original analysis: The kit vendor's proprietary platform handled demultiplexing, trimming and gene mapping. Entries here come from immuneACCESS through TCRdb and include only in-frame sequences with V and J called. Some clones fail to appear in such tables; in the studies checked, an unresolved V gene covers under half of the shortfall, and the cause of the remainder is unknown. Clone size and the V and J calls come from that table; the DNA yielded D and trimming. The sample has fewer than 35,000 clones on record, under 80% of them singletons. 6% to 9.5% of the sample comes from the top ten. As for this clone: This receptor's antigen is unknown. No base-level quality is on record; no much larger clone is a single base apart.

Reading the label with the study, this specimen's time point is: week 35, safety follow-up. A 20-mer mutant IDH1 peptide at 300 micrograms in Montanide made up each vaccine dose, which was injected subcutaneously together with topical imiquimod. Patients were given eight vaccinations, in weeks 1, 3, 5, 7, 11, 15, 19 and 23, which matched visits V03 through V10. Donors had newly diagnosed WHO grade 3 or 4 IDH1-mutant astrocytomas with loss of nuclear ATRX. The samples were drawn from NOA16, a multicentre, single-arm, open-label phase I trial in Germany that tested a mutant IDH1 peptide vaccine in humans for the first time. The DNeasy Blood and Tissue Kit was used to extract genomic DNA from EDTA blood for TCRB sequencing. The sample here was PBMCs, taken from a glioma patient whose treatment included an IDH1 peptide vaccine. This TCR derives from a man over 45 with glioma.

The sequence in DNA is TGTGCCAGTAGTACCTCCGGGACAGGGTACTACGAGCAGTACTTC. Its coded protein is CASSTSGTGYYEQYF. The V and J genes are TRBV19 and TRBJ2-7; 9 middle bases align to TRBD1. For CDR1 and CDR2, the germline V gene (reference sequence) lists LNHDA and SQIVND. Relative to germline, V is missing 4 bases and J is missing 3 bases, with 7 bases of the junction outside any gene match. The CDR3 contains 15 residues, cysteine and phenylalanine counted. Just CDR3 DNA is preserved here, 45 bases in frame from base 1.